Below are 2 T cell receptor beta chains sequenced from a single sample in a study of human T cells and chemical hapten exposure. TCRdb processed the RACE reads anew with MiXCR; each CDR3 protein has one entry. The sample comprises some 44,000 distinct CDR3 sequences, approximately 9% of which are singletons, and about 15% rests with the top ten. The sample's time point: patch test 2, 6 weeks after DPC sensitization. Treatment specified: therapeutic diphenylcyclopropenone sensitization with weekly scalp DPC. This sample comprised whole blood, obtained in connection with sensitization to the hapten diphenylcyclopropenone (DPC). The receptors derive from a woman aged 40 to 50 with alopecia areata. Some clones in this sample may be carry-over from other donors' samples.

This clonotype has at least ten counts. This chain uses TRBV7-9 with TRBJ1-1; D is unresolved. Deletions cut 6 bases from V and 0 bases from J, with 5 bases between. The CDR3 is 12 amino acids. Germline V CDR1 and CDR2: SEHNR, FQNEAQ (reference sequence). The CDR3 sequence: CASRQMNTEAFF. CDR3 nucleotide sequence: TGTGCCAGCAGACAAATGAACACTGAAGCTTTCTTT.

This clonotype showed up many times. The rearrangement joins TRBV18 to TRBJ2-7; no clear D gene. The germline V and J ends were trimmed by 3 bases and 0 bases, with 9 bases remaining between them. This CDR3 is built from 14 residues. CDR1 KGHSH and CDR2 LQKENI come from the germline V gene. The CDR3 sequence: CASSPTSSSYEQYF. The CDR3 DNA is TGTGCCAGCTCACCCACTTCGAGCTCCTACGAGCAGTACTTC.